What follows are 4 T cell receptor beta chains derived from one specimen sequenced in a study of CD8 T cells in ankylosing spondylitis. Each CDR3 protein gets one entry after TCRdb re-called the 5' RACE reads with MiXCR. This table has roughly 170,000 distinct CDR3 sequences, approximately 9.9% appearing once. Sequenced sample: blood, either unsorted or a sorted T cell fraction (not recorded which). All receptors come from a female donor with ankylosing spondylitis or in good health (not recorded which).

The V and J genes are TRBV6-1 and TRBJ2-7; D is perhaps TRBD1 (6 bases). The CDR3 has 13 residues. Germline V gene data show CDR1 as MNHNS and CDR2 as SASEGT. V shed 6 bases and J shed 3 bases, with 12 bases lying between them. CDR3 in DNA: TGTGCCAGCAGCCGACAACAGGGCTACGAGCAGTACTTC. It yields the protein CASSRQQGYEQYF.

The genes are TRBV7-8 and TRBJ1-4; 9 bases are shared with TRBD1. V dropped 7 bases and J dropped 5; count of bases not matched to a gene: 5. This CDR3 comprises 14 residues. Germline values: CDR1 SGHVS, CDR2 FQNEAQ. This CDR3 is CASTPGTGNEKLFF. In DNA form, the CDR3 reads TGTGCCAGCACTCCCGGGACAGGGAATGAAAAACTGTTTTTT. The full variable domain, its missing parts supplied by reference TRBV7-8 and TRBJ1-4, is GAGVSQSPRYKVAKRGQDVALRCDPISGHVSLFWYQQALGQGPEFLTYFQNEAQLDKSGLPSDRFFAERPEGSVSTLKIQRTQQEDSAVYLCASTPGTGNEKLFFGSGTQLSVL.

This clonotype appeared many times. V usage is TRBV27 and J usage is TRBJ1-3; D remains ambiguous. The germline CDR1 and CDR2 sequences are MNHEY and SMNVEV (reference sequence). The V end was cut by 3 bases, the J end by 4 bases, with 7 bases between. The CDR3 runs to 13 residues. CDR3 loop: CASSFSEGNTIYF. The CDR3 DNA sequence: TGTGCCAGCAGTTTCTCCGAAGGAAACACCATATATTTT.

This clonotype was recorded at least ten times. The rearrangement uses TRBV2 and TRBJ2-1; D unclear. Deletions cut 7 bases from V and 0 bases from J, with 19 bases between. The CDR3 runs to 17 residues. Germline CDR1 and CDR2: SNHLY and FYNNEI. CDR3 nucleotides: TGTGCCAGCAAAACTTCCCAAACTTCAAGCTCCTACAATGAGCAGTTCTTC. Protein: CASKTSQTSSSYNEQFF.